One and the same sample provided the 32 T cell receptor beta chains below, sequenced in a study of neurological immune-mediated disorders (dated by TCRdb to about 2019). Libraries were constructed by 5' RACE. Reads for this sample came from an Illumina HiSeq 2500. TCRdb trimmed the raw reads at Q25, called clones with MiXCR and kept productive beta chains. Records with the same CDR3 protein are collapsed into one entry carrying the most frequent genes and DNA. In this sample the table shows tens of thousands of distinct CDR3 sequences, 2.5% to 3% of which occur a single time. The top ten clonotypes cover 0.95% to 1.3% of the sample. Sample: PBMCs. These receptors were taken from a woman in her 30s with multiple sclerosis.

This clonotype was detected only a few times. This may be a read error, as it is one base from a much larger clone. This chain uses TRBV7-2 with TRBJ2-3; D ambiguous. The V gene lost 5 bases and the J gene lost 2 bases, with 11 bases spanning the gap. The CDR3 totals 14 residues. CDR1 SGHTA and CDR2 FQGNSA come from the germline V gene. The CDR3 spells CASSEETYTDTQYF. The CDR3 DNA is TGTGCCAGCAGCGAGGAGACCTACACAGATACGCAGTATTTT.

In its sample, this clonotype was seen many times. The gene calls are TRBV16 and TRBJ2-7; 8 positions match TRBD2. Losses at the gene ends were 2 bases for V and 4 bases for J; bases not matched to a gene: 4. Germline CDR1 is KGHSY and CDR2 is FQNENV. CDR3 length: 14 residues. The CDR3 here is CASSQVGRAYEQYF. In DNA, the CDR3 is TGTGCCAGCAGCCAAGTCGGGAGGGCTTACGAGCAGTACTTC.

This clonotype was seen many times. The CDR3 loop reads CASSPQPAFSSYEQYF. CDR3 bases: TGTGCCAGCAGCCCTCAACCTGCGTTCAGCTCCTACGAGCAGTACTTC. This chain joins TRBV7-2 and TRBJ2-7; the D is unclear. Trimming removed 5 bases at V and 0 bases at J, with 17 bases between. Germline assignment: CDR1 SGHTA and CDR2 FQGNSA. The CDR3 has 16 amino acids.

This chain joins TRBV4-3 and TRBJ2-1, with 9 bases matching TRBD2. The CDR3 is 17 amino acids. The ends lost 1 base at V and 4 bases at J; junction bases unmatched: 8. CDR1 is LGHNA, CDR2 YSLEER, per germline. The CDR3 DNA sequence: TGCGCCAGCAGCCAAGGAGTGCGGGAGGGGGGGTACAATGAGCAGTTCTTC. Protein sequence: CASSQGVREGGYNEQFF.

This clonotype has at least ten counts. The chain recombines TRBV27 with TRBJ2-2; TRBD1 aligns across 11 bases. V dropped 6 bases and J dropped 4; count of bases not matched to a gene: 7. CDR3 length equals 16 residues. Germline CDR1 MNHEY, CDR2 SMNVEV (reference sequence). CDR3 DNA sequence: TGTGCCAGCAGCACTTCCGGGACAGGGGGCACCGGGGAGCTGTTTTTT. Residues: CASSTSGTGGTGELFF.

This clonotype was counted many times. The chain recombines TRBV5-1 with TRBJ2-1, with D tentatively TRBD1 (5 bases). CDR3 length: 14 amino acids. CDR1 and CDR2 from the germline V gene are SGHRS and YFSETQ. The V gene lost 5 bases and the J gene lost 5 bases, with 14 bases spanning the gap. The CDR3, as DNA: TGCGCCAGCAGTGTACTGGGGCGCCACAATGAGCAGTTCTTC. It specifies CASSVLGRHNEQFF. Full variable domain (outside the CDR3, taken from reference TRBV5-1 and TRBJ2-1): KAGVTQTPRYLIKTRGQQVTLSCSPISGHRSVSWYQQTPGQGLQFLFEYFSETQRNKGNFPGRFSGRQFSNSRSEMNVSTLELGDSALYLCASSVLGRHNEQFFGPGTRLTVL.

This clonotype appeared many times. This sequence joins TRBV27 and TRBJ1-5; TRBD1 agrees at 10 bases. V lost 8 bases, J lost 2 bases, and 3 bases stayed unmatched. This CDR3 comprises 14 residues. From germline, CDR1 is MNHEY and CDR2 SMNVEV (reference sequence). CDR3 amino acids: CASGDRGRNQPQHF. CDR3 in DNA: TGTGCCAGCGGCGACAGGGGGCGCAATCAGCCCCAGCATTTT.

This clonotype was seen at least ten times. The chain combines TRBV12-3 or TRBV12-4 with TRBJ1-5; D unresolved. The CDR3 length is 16 residues. Trimming stripped 3 bases from V and 5 bases from J, with 17 bases between. In DNA form, the CDR3 reads TGTGCCAGCAGTTTCCCCTCTTCGGGGAGGGATCAGCCCCAGCATTTT. This sequence encodes CASSFPSSGRDQPQHF.

This clonotype was observed at least ten times. This chain connects TRBV20-1 to TRBJ1-2; maybe TRBD1 (5 bases). The CDR3 is 13 residues long. Germline V lookup: CDR1 DFQATT, CDR2 SNEGSKA (reference sequence). V was shortened by 0 bases and J by 8 bases, with 13 bases between the two germline ends. The CDR3 coding sequence is TGCAGTGCTAGAGATCCGAGGGACGGAGGCTACACCTTC. Amino acids: CSARDPRDGGYTF.

This clonotype was observed many times. The V gene is TRBV24-1, the J gene TRBJ2-7, with D perhaps assigned TRBD1 or TRBD2 (5 bases each). The germline V gene has CDR1 KGHDR and CDR2 SFDVKD. With 1 base removed from V and 1 base from J, the gap between germline ends came to 13 bases. There are 16 residues in the CDR3. The DNA of the CDR3 is TGTGCCACCAGTGATTTTACCGGGACCGGGTCCTACGAGCAGTACTTC. This codes for CATSDFTGTGSYEQYF.

The chain's CDR3 is CASRVLSDSYNEQFF. DNA of the CDR3: TGTGCCAGCAGGGTCCTGTCTGATTCCTACAATGAGCAGTTCTTC. The gene calls are TRBV11-2 and TRBJ2-1; D ambiguous. V was pared by 6 bases and J by 1 base, with 13 bases between. The CDR3 length is 15 residues. The V gene's germline CDR1 is SGHAT and CDR2 FQNNGV.

At least ten counts were recorded for this clonotype. This chain uses TRBV28 with TRBJ2-1, with TRBD1 matching 10 bases. The length of the CDR3 is 16 residues. Germline CDR1 reads MDHEN; CDR2 reads SYDVKM. V lost 5 bases to trimming and J lost 8 bases; unmatched junction nucleotides: 12. CDR3 coding DNA: TGTGCCAGCAGTCTAACCGGGACAGGGGTTATCGATGAGCAGTTCTTC. It codes for CASSLTGTGVIDEQFF.

This clonotype was observed a few times. The chain recombines TRBV19 with TRBJ2-7; D gene unclear. The CDR3 runs 15 residues. The germline gives CDR1 LNHDA, CDR2 SQIVND (reference sequence). The V gene lost 2 bases and the J gene lost 3 bases, with 14 bases spanning the gap. In DNA, the CDR3 is TGTGCCAGTAGTATAAGGGCCGACTTTCTCTACGAGCAGTACTTC. Protein sequence: CASSIRADFLYEQYF.

There are many counts of this clonotype. The chain joins TRBV6-6 to TRBJ1-5; D gene uncertain. The germline V gene encodes CDR1 MNHNY and CDR2 SVGAGI (reference sequence). The CDR3 has 13 amino acids. Trimming took 3 bases from V and 2 from J, leaving 5 bases between them. This chain's CDR3 is CASSYWGNQPQHF. Written as DNA, the CDR3 is TGTGCCAGCAGTTATTGGGGCAATCAGCCCCAGCATTTT.

This clonotype was detected ten times or more. This chain connects TRBV29-1 to TRBJ1-2, with D unclear. This CDR3 is built from 11 residues. CDR1 and CDR2 from the germline V gene are SQVTM and ANQGSEA. V was pared by 4 bases and J by 4 bases, with 7 bases between. CDR3 in amino acids: CSVVLAYGYTF. In nucleotides, the CDR3 is TGCAGCGTTGTGTTAGCCTATGGCTACACCTTC. The variable domain in full, completed from reference TRBV29-1 and TRBJ1-2, reads SAVISQKPSRDICQRGTSLTIQCQVDSQVTMMFWYRQQPGQSLTLIATANQGSEATYESGFVIDKFPISRPNLTFSTLTVSNMSPEDSSIYLCSVVLAYGYTFGSGTRLTVV.

This clonotype was observed at least ten times. This chain connects TRBV29-1 to TRBJ2-5; D not resolved. The V gene's germline CDR1 is SQVTM and CDR2 ANQGSEA. The CDR3 covers 10 residues. Trimming removed 2 bases from V and 5 bases from J, with 3 bases in between. CDR3 in amino acids: CSVERETQYF. CDR3 in DNA: TGCAGCGTTGAACGGGAGACCCAGTACTTC.

At least ten counts were recorded for this clonotype. This chain connects TRBV27 to TRBJ2-1; D tentatively reads TRBD1 or TRBD2 (5 bases each). CDR3 length: 15 residues. Germline V CDR1 and CDR2: MNHEY, SMNVEV (reference sequence). The germline V and J ends were trimmed by 5 bases and 5 bases, with 16 bases remaining between them. In nucleotides, the CDR3 is TGTGCCAGCAGTGTAGACGGGACCTCGGACAATGAGCAGTTCTTC. Protein sequence: CASSVDGTSDNEQFF.

This clonotype was seen only a few times. V usage is TRBV30 and J usage is TRBJ1-2, with 10 nucleotides matching TRBD1. V shed 1 base, J shed 7 bases, and the junction held 3 bases outside the gene matches. This CDR3 region has 13 residues. The germline V gene has CDR1 GTSNPN and CDR2 SVGIG (reference sequence). The CDR3, as DNA: TGTGCCTGGAGTGGGGGACAGGGGTCTGGCTACACCTTC. It specifies CAWSGGQGSGYTF.

This clonotype has a single count. The chain uses TRBV4-1 and TRBJ2-1; 7 bases match TRBD2. Per germline, CDR1 MGHRA and CDR2 YSYEKL. V dropped 5 bases and J dropped 15; count of bases not matched to a gene: 13. This CDR3 is built from 13 residues. The CDR3 reads CASSAASGAFWFF. The DNA for the CDR3 is TGCGCCAGCAGCGCCGCCAGCGGGGCCTTTTGGTTCTTC.

This clonotype was seen ten or more times. The chain is built from TRBV20-1 and TRBJ2-7, with a tentative D call TRBD2 (6 bases). The V gene lost 6 bases and the J gene lost 2 bases, with 20 bases spanning the gap. Looked up from germline, CDR1 is DFQATT and CDR2 is SNEGSKA (reference sequence). The length of the CDR3 is 15 residues. The CDR3 bases are TGCAGTGCCCTTCGGACCGGGACTGGGACCTACGAGCAGTACTTC. Protein product: CSALRTGTGTYEQYF.

This clonotype was seen repeatedly, ten times or more. The gene calls are TRBV12-3 or TRBV12-4 and TRBJ2-7; TRBD1 might be the D (6 bases). This CDR3 is 15 amino acids long. V was trimmed by 6 bases and J by 4 bases, leaving 19 bases between them. The CDR3: CASRSTGTPTYEQYF. Here the CDR3 DNA reads TGTGCCAGCAGGTCAACCGGGACACCAACTTACGAGCAGTACTTC.

There are many counts of this clonotype. The rearrangement links TRBV7-8 to TRBJ2-3; 11 bases match TRBD2. V dropped 1 base and J dropped 8; count of bases not matched to a gene: 5. The V gene's germline CDR1 is SGHVS and CDR2 FQNEAQ. The CDR3 spans 15 residues. The CDR3 DNA follows: TGTGCCAGCAGCTTAGGGCTAGCGGGAGGTGGTACGCAGTATTTT. This translates into CASSLGLAGGGTQYF.

V gene TRBV18 combines with J gene TRBJ1-1, with a weak D call TRBD1 (5 bases). The CDR3 loop spans 13 amino acids. Trimming removed 5 bases from V and 5 bases from J, with 12 bases in between. Per germline, CDR1 KGHSH and CDR2 LQKENI. The CDR3 is CASSTGGGTEAFF. As DNA, the CDR3 is TGTGCCAGCTCAACCGGGGGGGGGACTGAAGCTTTCTTT. The variable domain in full, with the rest retrieved from reference TRBV18 and TRBJ1-1, is NAGVMQNPRHLVRRRGQEARLRCSPMKGHSHVYWYRQLPEEGLKFMVYLQKENIIDESGMPKERFSAEFPKEGPSILRIQQVVRGDSAAYFCASSTGGGTEAFFGQGTRLTVV.

This clonotype appeared many times. The CDR3 DNA is TGTGCCATCAGTGAGTCGGTCGGAAGCAATCAGCCCCAGCATTTT. Protein product: CAISESVGSNQPQHF. The rearrangement uses TRBV10-3 and TRBJ1-5; D is ambiguous. The V end was cut by 0 bases, the J end by 1 base, with 7 bases between. CDR1 and CDR2 from the germline V gene are ENHRY and SYGVKD. The CDR3 is 15 amino acids.

This clonotype was seen at least ten times. The CDR3 reads CSATPPQETQYF. CDR3 sequence (DNA): TGCAGTGCCACCCCTCCCCAAGAGACCCAGTACTTC. The chain is built from TRBV20-1 and TRBJ2-5, with D hard to call. This CDR3 is built from 12 residues. V gave up 6 bases and J gave up 1 base, with 9 bases separating them. Germline V gene sequence: CDR1 DFQATT, CDR2 SNEGSKA (reference sequence).

This clonotype came up many times. Its ends do not fully match the called genes, so a read error is possible. The DNA of the CDR3 is TGTGCCAGCAGCGGACAGGGGTACGAGCAGTACTTC. This codes for CASSGQGYEQYF. This chain connects TRBV5-1 to TRBJ2-7, with TRBD1 matching over 9 bases. The CDR3 loop spans 12 amino acids. Germline CDR1 is SGHRS and CDR2 is YFSETQ. The whole variable domain, filled in from reference TRBV5-1 and TRBJ2-7, reads KAGVTQTPRYLIKTRGQQVTLSCSPISGHRSVSWYQQTPGQGLQFLFEYFSETQRNKGNFPGRFSGRQFSNSRSEMNVSTLELGDSALYLCASSGQGYEQYFGPGTRLTVT.

At least ten counts were recorded for this clonotype. The chain joins TRBV7-2 to TRBJ2-2, with unresolved D. Germline CDR1 and CDR2: SGHTA and FQGNSA. V lost 0 bases, J lost 6 bases, and 8 bases lay in between. The CDR3 extends over 14 amino acids. CDR3 DNA: TGTGCCAGCAGCTTAGCGCTTTTCGCCGGGGAGCTGTTTTTT. This sequence encodes CASSLALFAGELFF.

Concerning this clonotype: One base away lies a much larger clone, so this may be a sequencing read error. This CDR3 fails to terminate in the conserved phenylalanine or tryptophan, so it likely reflects a read error. The chain is built from TRBV28 and TRBJ1-2; 8 bases agree with TRBD1. Trimming took 6 bases from V and 10 from J; bases not matched to a gene: 10. This CDR3 comprises 13 residues. The V gene's germline CDR1 is MDHEN and CDR2 SYDVKM. The CDR3 loop reads CASRSTGARDYTC. Written as DNA, the CDR3 is TGTGCCAGCAGGTCGACAGGGGCCCGTGACTACACCTGC.

This clonotype was recorded many times. The V and J genes are TRBV7-8 and TRBJ1-5; D unresolved. Per the germline V gene, CDR1 is SGHVS and CDR2 is FQNEAQ. The CDR3 sequence is 12 residues long. The V gene lost 4 bases and the J gene lost 7 bases, with 8 bases spanning the gap. The DNA of the CDR3 is TGTGCCAGCAGCTCCGACGAGCAGCCCCAGCATTTT. Translated: CASSSDEQPQHF.

This clonotype was seen many times. The genes are TRBV20-1 and TRBJ2-7; tentatively, D is TRBD2 (5 bases). Germline V gives CDR1 DFQATT, CDR2 SNEGSKA (reference sequence). V was shortened by 2 bases and J by 0 bases, with 17 bases between the two germline ends. CDR3 length: 16 amino acids. The CDR3, as DNA: TGCAGTGCTAGACTGGGAGAGACTACCGACTCCTACGAGCAGTACTTC. Amino acid sequence: CSARLGETTDSYEQYF.

Many counts were recorded for this clonotype. This chain connects TRBV4-3 to TRBJ2-3; perhaps TRBD2 as D (5 bases). This CDR3 spans 18 amino acids. Per the germline V gene, CDR1 is LGHNA and CDR2 is YSLEER. Trimming stripped 0 bases from V and 2 bases from J, with 18 bases between. CDR3 sequence: CASSQDWAPGTITDTQYF. CDR3 sequence (DNA): TGCGCCAGCAGCCAAGATTGGGCGCCGGGAACCATCACAGATACGCAGTATTTT.

Many counts were recorded for this clonotype. The chain combines TRBV20-1 with TRBJ2-7; possibly TRBD2 for D (6 bases). The CDR3 runs to 15 residues. Trimming left V 0 bases short and J 3 bases short, with 15 bases between. Germline values: CDR1 DFQATT, CDR2 SNEGSKA (reference sequence). The CDR3, as DNA: TGCAGTGCTAGAGACCCGGTGGGGGGAAGCTACGAGCAGTACTTC. Amino acids: CSARDPVGGSYEQYF.